One and the same sample provided the 17 T cell receptor beta chains below, sequenced in a study of T cell responses to AZD1222 COVID-19 vaccine. Profiling relied on immunoSEQ multiplex PCR, and the TCRdb table lists in-frame clones only, not all of them. The table lists more than 100,000 clones, roughly 90% of them singletons. This material consisted of peripheral blood, taken on day 0 of AZD1222 vaccination. Receptor source: an adult in good health.

The gene calls are TRBV3-1 (or the pseudogene TRBV3-2) and TRBJ2-7, with 13 bases matching TRBD2. Germline CDR1 LGHDT, CDR2 YNNKEL (reference sequence). J was trimmed by 1 base and V by 3 bases; bases with no gene match: 6. This CDR3 is 17 amino acids long. For the CDR3, the DNA is TGTGCCAGCAGCCATTTCACTAGCGGGAGGGGTTCCTACGAGCAGTACTTC. Protein product: CASSHFTSGRGSYEQYF.

The chain combines TRBV19 with TRBJ2-1; D possibly matches TRBD1 or TRBD2 (5 bases each). The ends were cut back, 4 bases at V and 0 bases at J, with 7 bases in the middle. The CDR3 runs 14 residues. The V gene's germline CDR1 is LNHDA and CDR2 SQIVND (reference sequence). The CDR3, as DNA: TGTGCCAGTAGTAGGGGGAGCTCCTACAATGAGCAGTTCTTC. Translated, it gives CASSRGSSYNEQFF.

A few counts support this clone. The rearrangement uses TRBV5-1 and TRBJ2-7; possibly TRBD1 for D (5 bases). The V end was cut by 4 bases, the J end by 3 bases, with 11 bases between. The germline V gene encodes CDR1 SGHRS and CDR2 YFSETQ. The CDR3 covers 13 residues. The CDR3 sequence is CASSPQGNYEQYF. CDR3 nucleotides: TGCGCCAGCAGCCCCCAGGGAAACTACGAGCAGTACTTC.

V and J are TRBV28 and TRBJ2-7; no definite D call. CDR1 MDHEN and CDR2 SYDVKM come from the germline V gene. The V end lost 0 bases, the J end lost 7 bases, and 7 bases lay between the germline ends. CDR3 length: 12 amino acids. CDR3 sequence: CASSLWLREQYF. The CDR3, as DNA: TGTGCCAGCAGTTTATGGTTGCGGGAGCAGTACTTC.

This sequence joins TRBV6-5 and TRBJ2-7; 9 bases agree with TRBD1. Germline V gene data show CDR1 as MNHEY and CDR2 as SVGAGI. The CDR3 sequence is 15 residues long. V shed 10 bases, J shed 9 bases, and the junction held 19 bases outside the gene matches. CDR3 sequence reads: CATLPGQGPRVGQYF. The CDR3 coding sequence is TGTGCCACACTACCGGGACAGGGTCCCCGGGTCGGGCAGTACTTC.

The chain recombines TRBV5-1 with TRBJ2-1; 7 bases are a match to TRBD2. Germline lookup yields CDR1 SGHRS and CDR2 YFSETQ. V lost 4 bases to trimming and J lost 6 bases; unmatched junction nucleotides: 10. This CDR3 is 15 amino acids long. The chain's CDR3 is CASSGAGIASNEQFF. The DNA of the CDR3 is TGCGCCAGCAGCGGAGCGGGGATAGCTAGCAATGAGCAGTTCTTC.

The genes are TRBV2 and TRBJ2-7; possibly TRBD1 for D (5 bases). In germline, CDR1 is SNHLY, CDR2 FYNNEI. Deletions cut 3 bases from V and 5 bases from J, with 8 bases between. CDR3 length equals 12 residues. The CDR3 sequence is CASSDRVNEQYF. The CDR3 DNA follows: TGTGCCAGCAGTGACAGGGTAAACGAGCAGTACTTC. The full variable domain, with the rest looked up from reference TRBV2 and TRBJ2-7, is EPEVTQTPSHQVTQMGQEVILRCVPISNHLYFYWYRQILGQKVEFLVSFYNNEISEKSEIFDDQFSVERPDGSNFTLKIRSTKLEDSAMYFCASSDRVNEQYFGPGTRLTVT.

J is TRBJ2-3 and V is TRBV6-6, with a tentative D call TRBD1 (5 bases). This CDR3 has 15 residues. From germline, CDR1 is MNHNY and CDR2 SVGAGI (reference sequence). Between the trimmed V and J ends, which lost 5 bases and 1 base, there was a span of 13 bases. CDR3 sequence (DNA): TGTGCCAGCAGTGACCAGGGTTGGGGCACAGATACGCAGTATTTT. Protein sequence: CASSDQGWGTDTQYF.

This chain connects TRBV3-1 (or the pseudogene TRBV3-2) to TRBJ2-2; 7 bases are a match to TRBD1. The V gene's germline CDR1 is LGHDT and CDR2 YNNKEL (reference sequence). J gave up 1 base and V 5 bases, and 16 bases lay outside the gene matches. The CDR3 spans 19 residues. CDR3 in DNA: TGTGCCAGCAGCGTCCCCCGGGATCGACAGGGCGGGAACACCGGGGAGCTGTTTTTT. Translated: CASSVPRDRQGGNTGELFF.

The chain links TRBV5-4 to TRBJ1-2, with 8 bases matching TRBD1. V shed 2 bases and J 4 bases; nucleotides not matched to a gene: 4. This CDR3 comprises 14 residues. The germline gives CDR1 SGHNT, CDR2 YYREEE (reference sequence). CDR3 bases: TGTGCCAGCAGCTTCGACAGGGGAGGCTATGGCTACACCTTC. Translating it yields CASSFDRGGYGYTF.

The V and J genes are TRBV3-1 (or the pseudogene TRBV3-2) and TRBJ1-5; D not resolved. CDR1 and CDR2 from the germline V gene are LGHDT and YNNKEL (reference sequence). There are 14 residues in the CDR3. V was trimmed by 9 bases and J by 7 bases, leaving 19 bases between them. CDR3 in amino acids: CASAGGPGRQPQHF. As DNA, the CDR3 is TGTGCCAGTGCCGGCGGTCCTGGGAGGCAGCCCCAGCATTTT.

This rearrangement joins TRBV7-2 to TRBJ2-3; 12 nucleotides align to TRBD2. V shed 4 bases and J 6 bases; nucleotides not matched to a gene: 8. Germline V gene data show CDR1 as SGHTA and CDR2 as FQGNSA. CDR3 length equals 16 residues. CDR3 loop: CASSSGLAGGFDTQYF. CDR3 bases: TGTGCCAGCAGCTCCGGGCTAGCGGGGGGGTTCGATACGCAGTATTTT.

V and J are TRBV5-1 and TRBJ2-7, with 11 bases aligning to TRBD2. The CDR3 loop spans 14 amino acids. CDR1 and CDR2 (germline): SGHRS, YFSETQ. Trimming removed 2 bases from V and 2 bases from J; junction bases left unmatched: 0. In nucleotides, the CDR3 is TGCGCCAGCAGCTTTAGCGGGGGGGCCTACGAGCAGTACTTC. Its translation is CASSFSGGAYEQYF. The full variable domain, completed using reference TRBV5-1 and TRBJ2-7, is KAGVTQTPRYLIKTRGQQVTLSCSPISGHRSVSWYQQTPGQGLQFLFEYFSETQRNKGNFPGRFSGRQFSNSRSEMNVSTLELGDSALYLCASSFSGGAYEQYFGPGTRLTVT.

This sequence joins TRBV15 and TRBJ2-3, with D perhaps TRBD1 (8 bases). From germline, CDR1 is LNHNV and CDR2 YYDKDF (reference sequence). The CDR3 loop spans 14 amino acids. Trimming cost V 0 bases and J 14 bases, with 18 bases left between them. Here the CDR3 DNA reads TGTGCCACCAGCAGAGATAAGGGGGGGACAGGAATGTATTTT. The encoded protein is CATSRDKGGTGMYF. Full variable domain (rest looked up from reference TRBV15 and TRBJ2-3): DAMVIQNPRYQVTQFGKPVTLSCSQTLNHNVMYWYQQKSSQAPKLLFHYYDKDFNNEADTPDNFQSRRPNTSFCFLDIRSPGLGDTAMYLCATSRDKGGTGMYFGPGTRLTVL.

The chain is built from TRBV7-9 and TRBJ2-7, with 9 bases that match TRBD1. The CDR3 loop spans 14 amino acids. The germline gives CDR1 SEHNR, CDR2 FQNEAQ (reference sequence). Trimming took 1 base from V and 7 from J; bases not matched to a gene: 5. For the CDR3, the DNA is TGTGCCAGCAGCTTAGATCGGACAGGGGATGAGCAGTACTTC. Protein sequence: CASSLDRTGDEQYF.

The J gene is TRBJ2-7, the V gene TRBV11-3, with TRBD1 as a possible D gene (6 bases). The CDR3 has 14 residues. V was clipped by 5 bases and J by 5 bases, with 16 bases between them. Germline lookup yields CDR1 SGHNT and CDR2 YENEEA. The CDR3 loop reads CASSTRDTSNEQYF. The CDR3 DNA reads TGTGCCAGCAGCACCCGGGACACTTCGAACGAGCAGTACTTC.

The chain employs TRBV2 and TRBJ1-2; no clear D. V shed 11 bases and J shed 4 bases, with 17 bases lying between them. The CDR3 sequence is 13 residues long. Germline lookup yields CDR1 SNHLY and CDR2 FYNNEI. The CDR3 region has the DNA TGTGCCGCCAGCAGAGGGCCTTTCTATGGCTACACCTTC. This gives the protein CAASRGPFYGYTF. Supplemented by reference TRBV2 and TRBJ1-2, the full variable domain reads EPEVTQTPSHQVTQMGQEVILRCVPISNHLYFYWYRQILGQKVEFLVSFYNNEISEKSEIFDDQFSVERPDGSNFTLKIRSTKLEDSAMYFCAASRGPFYGYTFGSGTRLTVV.